This T cell receptor (beta chain) was sequenced during a study of T-cell memory formation after mild COVID-19. General study results and limits: Clones that contracted from day 15 to 85 had balanced CD4/CD8; later expanders were CD4+ biased. Mostly located in CM and EM were contracting CD4+ clones, with contracting CD8+ clones located in EMRA. Pre-infection memory carried some responding clones, suggesting that cross-reactive memory joined.

Sample barcodes and UMIs were carried by the TCR alpha and TCR beta cDNA libraries that 5'RACE generated with constant-segment primers. Each CDR3 protein is one row after TCRdb ran MiXCR on the 5' RACE reads. The sample lists approximately 480,000 distinct CDR3 sequences; around a sixth were seen once. This CDR3 comprises 14 residues. Per the germline V gene, CDR1 is GTSNPN and CDR2 is SVGIG (reference sequence). J was trimmed by 4 bases and V by 0 bases; bases with no gene match: 2. With respect to this clonotype: Its specificity is not known.

The rearrangement joins TRBV30 to TRBJ2-3; 9 positions agree with TRBD2. This TCR was recovered from an adult woman who had mild COVID-19 (a few samples of this study predate the infection). Cell type and time point are not known. The sequenced sample was PBMCs or a T cell subset sorted from them (not recorded which). The CDR3 DNA sequence: TGTGCCTGGAGTGTTAGCGGGAGCCCAGATACGCAGTATTTT. Protein product: CAWSVSGSPDTQYF.